This T cell receptor (beta chain) was recovered during a study of identical twins. Findings of the study overall: Twins' excess sharing was less marked for out-of-frame beta sequences. Not following the same donors, the study drew its conclusions from cross-sectional statistical analysis.

Many counts were recorded for this clonotype. Its target is not known. Carrying unique molecular identifiers, the cDNA also gained a universal primer site through template switching. TCRdb passed the 5' RACE reads through MiXCR, listing each CDR3 protein once. The table has around 680,000 distinct CDR3 sequences, under 9% seen once. Between the trimmed V and J ends, which lost 0 bases and 5 bases, there was a span of 10 bases. This CDR3 spans 14 amino acids. The V gene's germline CDR1 is SNHLY and CDR2 FYNNEI. The data also belong to a second study, concerning yellow fever vaccine responses in identical twins.

The chain uses TRBV2 and TRBJ1-1; the D is unclear. Material: PBMCs. This receptor was obtained from a woman younger than 30 in good health. The CDR3 DNA reads TGTGCCAGCAGTGAAGCACCCGCGGCAACTGAAGCTTTCTTT. Translation: CASSEAPAATEAFF.